This T cell receptor (beta chain) was observed in a study of T-cell memory formation after mild COVID-19. Study-wide results and limits: From day 15 to 85, contracting clones were balanced between CD4 and CD8, whereas later expanders leaned toward CD4+. That cross-reactive memory joined was suggested by some responding clones appearing in pre-infection memory. The CD4+ clones that contracted clustered mainly within CM and EM, and the CD8+ clones concentrated in EMRA.

It was 5'RACE with constant-segment primers that produced the TCR alpha and TCR beta cDNA libraries, which carried sample barcodes and UMIs. TCRdb used MiXCR to reprocess the 5' RACE reads, holding one entry per CDR3 protein. Here the sample spans about 110,000 distinct CDR3 sequences, 15% to 20% being singletons. Comment on this clonotype: No antigen is known for it.

V was cut by 7 bases and J by 7 bases, with 13 bases left in between. The CDR3 consists of 12 residues. Germline V gene lookup returns CDR1 SGHTA and CDR2 FQGNSA. The chain recombines TRBV7-2 with TRBJ2-5; no firm D call. The sequence derives from a man in his late teens or twenties who had mild COVID-19 (a few samples of this study predate the infection). Cell type and time point are not known. The sequenced sample was PBMCs or a T cell subset sorted from them (not recorded which). For the CDR3, the DNA is TGTGCCAGCACCCCGGTGAAGGGGACCCAGTACTTC. It translates to CASTPVKGTQYF.